Sequencing of this T cell receptor (beta chain) was carried out in a study of T cells in Graves' hyperthyroidism and ophthalmopathy. Points from the study as a whole: Clonotypes that were expanded in thyroid above 0.001 mostly appeared in blood too.

Authors of the study amplified TCR beta CDR3 regions from RNA transcripts. The HTBI primer set was used in a first-round RT-PCR of the TCR CDR3. TCRdb re-called the multiplex PCR reads through MiXCR, storing one row per CDR3 protein. Of about 340,000 distinct CDR3 sequences in the sample, 15% to 20% were seen once. Turning to this clonotype: Its target is not known.

Exclusion followed for patients with uncontrolled infection, other autoimmune disease, pregnancy or lactation. The TCR originated in a woman aged 50 to 60 with Graves' hyperthyroidism. The sequencing input was blood.

The CDR3 bases are TGTGCCAGCAGCCAAGAAGGGGGCGGTGCCAGAGATACGCAGTATTTT. Protein sequence: CASSQEGGGARDTQYF. The rearrangement joins TRBV4-2 to TRBJ2-3; the match to TRBD1 covers 7 bases. The V gene end was trimmed by 0 bases and the J gene end by 5 bases; junction bases not matched to a gene: 8. Germline loops: CDR1 LGHNA, CDR2 YNFKEQ. CDR3 length: 16 residues.